One and the same sample provided the 20 T cell receptor beta chains below, sequenced in a study of cytomegalovirus exposure and HLA in healthy donors. The PCR used 60 Vbeta and 13 Jbeta primers. The protocol was immunoSEQ multiplex PCR, while the TCRdb copy is restricted to in-frame clones and leaves out a portion. The table includes more than 90,000 clones, around three quarters detected once. The sample taken for sequencing was PBMCs. These receptors originate from a man aged 30-40 years in good health and CMV-seronegative.

This clone occurred a few times. The chain joins TRBV6-5 to TRBJ1-6, with D possibly being TRBD1 (6 bases). Germline V gene sequence: CDR1 MNHEY, CDR2 SVGAGI. CDR3 size: 15 residues. V gave up 2 bases and J gave up 6 bases, with 11 bases separating them. CDR3 in DNA: TGTGCCAGCAGTTACCCGACAGGCGGTAATTCACCCCTCCACTTT. This encodes CASSYPTGGNSPLHF.

The rearrangement joins TRBV5-1 to TRBJ1-2, with D tentatively TRBD1 (5 bases). The CDR3 runs to 13 residues. Trimming shortened V by 0 bases and J by 7 bases, and 10 bases separated the two germline ends. In germline, CDR1 is SGHRS, CDR2 YFSETQ. The CDR3 sequence: CASSLAGYGGYTF. Written as DNA, the CDR3 is TGCGCCAGCAGCTTGGCAGGGTATGGTGGCTACACCTTC.

The gene calls are TRBV9 and TRBJ2-1; 7 nucleotides align to TRBD1. Germline CDR1 SGDLS, CDR2 YYNGEE. The CDR3 covers 15 residues. V was pared by 0 bases and J by 7 bases, with 7 bases of the junction left unmatched. CDR3 sequence (DNA): TGTGCCAGCAGCGTAGAAGGGACAGCAGAAAATGAGCAGTTCTTC. Translation gives CASSVEGTAENEQFF.

This clone occurred a few times. The same CDR3 can be traced to other DNA sequences in this sample. The chain recombines TRBV5-1 with TRBJ2-2; D uncertain. CDR3 length: 14 residues. Per germline, CDR1 SGHRS and CDR2 YFSETQ. V gave up 1 base and J gave up 2 bases, with 6 bases separating them. The CDR3 spells CASSLRGNTGELFF. CDR3 nucleotide sequence: TGCGCCAGCAGCTTGCGCGGAAACACCGGGGAGCTGTTTTTT.

The rearrangement joins TRBV29-1 to TRBJ1-1, with D maybe TRBD1 (5 bases). The CDR3 loop spans 15 amino acids. V was clipped by 4 bases and J by 2 bases, with 17 bases between them. Per the germline V gene, CDR1 is SQVTM and CDR2 is ANQGSEA. The CDR3: CSVAWGNPLNTEAFF. The DNA for the CDR3 is TGCAGCGTTGCTTGGGGCAACCCCTTAAACACTGAAGCTTTCTTT.

This clone was seen a handful of times. The CDR3 DNA reads TGTGCCAGCAGCTTTGCTAGCGGCCGGTTGCGCTACGAGCAGTACGTC. Translating it yields CASSFASGRLRYEQYV. The chain carries TRBV5-4 and TRBJ2-7; 7 bases are a match to TRBD2. With V trimmed by 2 bases and J by 3 bases, 11 bases remained unmatched. This CDR3 region has 16 residues. The germline CDR1 and CDR2 sequences are SGHNT and YYREEE (reference sequence).

V gene TRBV15 combines with J gene TRBJ1-4, with TRBD1 as a possible D gene (5 bases). Germline loops: CDR1 LNHNV, CDR2 YYDKDF (reference sequence). The CDR3 loop spans 18 amino acids. The germline V and J ends were trimmed by 1 base and 0 bases, with 15 bases remaining between them. In DNA form, the CDR3 reads TGTGCCACCAGCAGAGGGTTTTCAGGGATTGCAACTAATGAAAAACTGTTTTTT. It codes for CATSRGFSGIATNEKLFF.

The V call is TRBV18, the J call TRBJ1-1; D possibly corresponds to TRBD1 (6 bases). The CDR3 runs 16 residues. V was clipped by 3 bases and J by 1 base, with 15 bases between them. Looked up from germline, CDR1 is KGHSH and CDR2 is LQKENI. CDR3 loop: CASSPSRGGGNTEAFF. DNA of the CDR3: TGTGCCAGCTCACCCTCTAGGGGGGGAGGGAACACTGAAGCTTTCTTT.

The rearrangement links TRBV7-8 to TRBJ2-7; 7 bases line up with TRBD1. Germline loops: CDR1 SGHVS, CDR2 FQNEAQ. V trimming: 0 bases; J trimming: 2 bases; junction bases outside the gene matches: 7. This CDR3 comprises 16 residues. Here the CDR3 reads CASSLAGTAITYEQYF. CDR3 DNA: TGTGCCAGCAGCTTAGCAGGGACAGCCATTACCTACGAGCAGTACTTC.

The J gene is TRBJ1-1, the V gene TRBV27; 9 nucleotides match TRBD1. Germline CDR1 and CDR2: MNHEY and SMNVEV (reference sequence). The CDR3 covers 14 residues. Unmatched junction bases numbered 9, after V lost 6 bases and J lost 7 bases. The CDR3 reads CASSPTTGGYEAFF. The CDR3 DNA is TGTGCCAGCAGCCCGACGACAGGGGGATATGAAGCTTTCTTT.

This CDR3 reads CASSVAGGGGYGYTF. The CDR3 nucleotides are TGTGCCAGCAGCGTAGCAGGGGGTGGTGGCTATGGCTACACCTTC. This sequence joins TRBV9 and TRBJ1-2; 7 bases fit TRBD1. The V segment lost 0 bases and the J segment 4 bases; nucleotides outside the gene matches: 6. Per the germline V gene, CDR1 is SGDLS and CDR2 is YYNGEE. CDR3 length: 15 residues.

This clone turned up a few times. The V gene is TRBV4-3, the J gene TRBJ1-3; D remains unclear. V was cut by 11 bases and J by 0 bases, with 14 bases left in between. The CDR3 loop spans 14 amino acids. The germline gives CDR1 LGHNA, CDR2 YSLEER. CDR3 sequence (DNA): TGCGCCCGCGGGCTGATGAGCTCTGGAAACACCATATATTTT. Its translation is CARGLMSSGNTIYF.

The chain uses TRBV6-5 and TRBJ1-2, with a tentative D call TRBD1 (6 bases). Per germline, CDR1 MNHEY and CDR2 SVGAGI. The length of the CDR3 is 13 residues. Trimming cost V 5 bases and J 4 bases, with 11 bases left between them. The CDR3 DNA sequence: TGTGCCAGCAGTCTAACAGGGACCTATGGCTACACCTTC. Amino acids: CASSLTGTYGYTF.

This rearrangement joins TRBV7-3 to TRBJ2-2; 9 nucleotides line up with TRBD2. Germline loops: CDR1 SGHTA, CDR2 FQGTGA. With 5 bases clipped from V and 7 bases from J, the junction kept 8 bases outside the gene matches. The CDR3 runs to 15 residues. DNA for the CDR3: TGTGCCAGCAGCCTGGGACTAGCAGACGACGGGGAGCTGTTTTTT. Encoded protein: CASSLGLADDGELFF.

J is TRBJ2-3 and V is TRBV7-9; 11 nucleotides match TRBD1. V shed 5 bases, J shed 3 bases, and the junction held 13 bases outside the gene matches. The CDR3 spans 18 residues. Germline V gives CDR1 SEHNR, CDR2 FQNEAQ (reference sequence). CDR3 bases: TGTGCCAGCAGCCTCCCCCGGGTAGGGACAGGGGGGACAGATACGCAGTATTTT. Translation: CASSLPRVGTGGTDTQYF.

The V gene is TRBV5-6, the J gene TRBJ2-2, with no clear D. V was cut by 4 bases and J by 1 base, with 5 bases left in between. The CDR3 runs 13 residues. Germline V gives CDR1 SGHDT, CDR2 YYEEEE. This CDR3 is CASSAGNTGELFF. The CDR3 DNA reads as TGTGCCAGCAGCGCAGGGAACACCGGGGAGCTGTTTTTT.

V is TRBV7-9 and J is TRBJ1-1; D gene uncertain. Germline lookup yields CDR1 SEHNR and CDR2 FQNEAQ (reference sequence). V shed 5 bases and J shed 3 bases, with 13 bases lying between them. This CDR3 is built from 14 residues. CDR3 sequence: CASSEPTRDTEAFF. The CDR3 DNA reads TGTGCCAGCAGCGAACCGACTAGGGACACTGAAGCTTTCTTT.

This chain links TRBV6-4 with TRBJ2-7; possible D gene TRBD2, 5 bases. The CDR3 has 13 residues. Per germline, CDR1 MRHNA and CDR2 SNTAGT. V lost 3 bases, J lost 1 base, and 7 bases lay in between. Here the CDR3 DNA reads TGTGCCAGCAGTGAGGGGAGTTCCTACGAGCAGTACTTC. Translating gives CASSEGSSYEQYF.

The chain joins TRBV19 to TRBJ2-1; TRBD2 aligns across 8 bases. The CDR3 sequence is 14 residues long. The V gene's germline CDR1 is LNHDA and CDR2 SQIVND (reference sequence). V gave up 7 bases and J gave up 4 bases; unmatched junction bases: 6. The CDR3 reads CASTIAGSYNEQFF. The DNA for the CDR3 is TGTGCCAGTACCATAGCGGGATCTTACAATGAGCAGTTCTTC. Filled out from reference TRBV19 and TRBJ2-1, the complete variable domain reads DGGITQSPKYLFRKEGQNVTLSCEQNLNHDAMYWYRQDPGQGLRLIYYSQIVNDFQKGDIAEGYSVSREKKESFPLTVTSAQKNPTAFYLCASTIAGSYNEQFFGPGTRLTVL.

V and J are TRBV5-4 and TRBJ2-2; TRBD1 matches 8 bases. Germline V gene lookup returns CDR1 SGHNT and CDR2 YYREEE (reference sequence). J lost 3 bases, V lost 0 bases, and 1 base had no gene match. The CDR3 loop spans 15 amino acids. This CDR3 is CASSLGQGYTGELFF. DNA of the CDR3: TGTGCCAGCAGCTTGGGACAGGGGTACACCGGGGAGCTGTTTTTT.